Sequencing of this T cell receptor beta chain was carried out in a study of cytomegalovirus exposure and HLA in healthy donors. Study at large: Previous work identified 120 million or so unique TCR beta sequences from around 180 million T cells.

CDR3 length: 15 residues. CDR1 and CDR2 from the germline V gene are SEHNR and FQNEAQ (reference sequence). With 3 bases clipped from V and 4 bases from J, the junction kept 8 bases outside the gene matches. Study-wide results and limits: Data from an earlier analysis indicated that most TCR beta V segments were productive either about 87% or about 30% of the time. CMV serostatus stood as the only immune exposure information on hand.

The study ran its PCR with 60 Vbeta and 13 Jbeta primers. Profiled with immunoSEQ multiplex PCR; TCRdb holds only in-frame clones, not every one. The repertoire holds about 130,000 clones, with roughly 74% as singletons. A note on this clone: The antigen is undetermined.

The material sequenced was PBMCs. The J gene is TRBJ2-5, the V gene TRBV7-9, with 7 bases aligning to TRBD1. This sequence originates from a woman aged 45-59 years in good health and CMV-seropositive. CDR3 coding DNA: TGTGCCAGCAGCTTCGGTTCCCACAGGGGAGAGACCCAGTACTTC. Translating gives CASSFGSHRGETQYF.